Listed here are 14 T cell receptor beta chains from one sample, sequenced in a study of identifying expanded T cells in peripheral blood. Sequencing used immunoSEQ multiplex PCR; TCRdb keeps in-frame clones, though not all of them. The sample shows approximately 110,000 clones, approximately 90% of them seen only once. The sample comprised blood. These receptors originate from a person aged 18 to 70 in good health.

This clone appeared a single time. CDR3 sequence (DNA): TGTGCCAGCAGCTCGAATCCCAGTAGCGGGGGGGTAGGTGAGCAGTTCTTC. It yields the protein CASSSNPSSGGVGEQFF. The rearrangement uses TRBV11-2 and TRBJ2-1; 11 bases match TRBD2. The germline CDR1 and CDR2 sequences are SGHAT and FQNNGV. J gave up 9 bases and V 4 bases, and 14 bases lay outside the gene matches. This CDR3 contains 17 residues.

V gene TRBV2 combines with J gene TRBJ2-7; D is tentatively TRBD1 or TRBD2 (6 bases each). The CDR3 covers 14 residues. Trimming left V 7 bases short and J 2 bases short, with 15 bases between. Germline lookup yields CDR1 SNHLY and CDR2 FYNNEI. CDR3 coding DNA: TGTGCCAGCATCCCCCGGGGGCGCCCCTACGAGCAGTACTTC. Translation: CASIPRGRPYEQYF.

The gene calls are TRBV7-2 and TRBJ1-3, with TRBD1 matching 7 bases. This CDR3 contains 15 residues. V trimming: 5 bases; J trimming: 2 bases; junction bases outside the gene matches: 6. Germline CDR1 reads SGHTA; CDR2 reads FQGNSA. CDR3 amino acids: CASSHGTATGNTIYF. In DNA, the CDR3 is TGTGCCAGCAGCCACGGGACAGCCACTGGAAACACCATATATTTT.

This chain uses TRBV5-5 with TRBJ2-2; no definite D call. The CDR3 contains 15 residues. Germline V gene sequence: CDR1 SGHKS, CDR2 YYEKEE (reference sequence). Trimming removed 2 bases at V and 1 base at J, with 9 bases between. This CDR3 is CASSFLPRNTGELFF. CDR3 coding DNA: TGTGCCAGCAGCTTTCTTCCCCGGAACACCGGGGAGCTGTTTTTT.

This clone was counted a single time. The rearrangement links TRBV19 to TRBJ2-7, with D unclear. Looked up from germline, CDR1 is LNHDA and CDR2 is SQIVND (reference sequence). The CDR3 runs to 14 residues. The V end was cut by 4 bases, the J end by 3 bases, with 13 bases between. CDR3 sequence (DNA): TGTGCCAGTAGTACGTTTAGGCCGGACTACGAGCAGTACTTC. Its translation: CASSTFRPDYEQYF.

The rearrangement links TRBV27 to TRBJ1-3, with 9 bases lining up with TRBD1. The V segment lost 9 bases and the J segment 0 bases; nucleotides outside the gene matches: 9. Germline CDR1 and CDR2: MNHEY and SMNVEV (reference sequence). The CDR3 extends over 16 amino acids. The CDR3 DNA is TGTGCCAGGTGGACAGGGGAAGGTTCCTCTGGAAACACCATATATTTT. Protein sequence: CARWTGEGSSGNTIYF.

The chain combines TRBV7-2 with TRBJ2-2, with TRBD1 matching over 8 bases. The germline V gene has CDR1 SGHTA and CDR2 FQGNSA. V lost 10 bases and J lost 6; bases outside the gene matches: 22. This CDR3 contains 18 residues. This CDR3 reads CAKGEGATGVSRAGELFF. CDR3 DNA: TGTGCCAAAGGGGAAGGGGCGACAGGGGTCTCGAGAGCCGGGGAGCTGTTTTTT.

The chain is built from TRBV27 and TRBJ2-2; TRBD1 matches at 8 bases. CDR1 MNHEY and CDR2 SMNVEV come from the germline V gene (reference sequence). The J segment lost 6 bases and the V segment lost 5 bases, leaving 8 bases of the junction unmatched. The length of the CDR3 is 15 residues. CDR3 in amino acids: CASSPHRGRPGELFF. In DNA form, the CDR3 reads TGTGCCAGCAGTCCTCACAGGGGGAGGCCCGGGGAGCTGTTTTTT.

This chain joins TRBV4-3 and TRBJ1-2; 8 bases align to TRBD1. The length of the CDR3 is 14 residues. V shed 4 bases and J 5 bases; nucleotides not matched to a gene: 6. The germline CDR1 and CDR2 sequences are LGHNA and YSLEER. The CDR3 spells CASSLDRGGYGYTF. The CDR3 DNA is TGCGCCAGCAGCCTAGACAGGGGAGGGTATGGCTACACCTTC.

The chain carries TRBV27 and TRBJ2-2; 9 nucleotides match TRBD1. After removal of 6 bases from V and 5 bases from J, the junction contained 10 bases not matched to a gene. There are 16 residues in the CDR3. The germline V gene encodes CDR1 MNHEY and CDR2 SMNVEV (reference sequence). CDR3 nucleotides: TGTGCCAGCAGCAAGACAGGGGGTTCGGGGACCGGGGAGCTGTTTTTT. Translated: CASSKTGGSGTGELFF.

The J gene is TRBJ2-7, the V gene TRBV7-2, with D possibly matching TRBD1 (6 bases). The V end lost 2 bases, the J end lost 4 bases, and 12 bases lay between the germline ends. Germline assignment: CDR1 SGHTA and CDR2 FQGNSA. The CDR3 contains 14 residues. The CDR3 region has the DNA TGTGCCAGCAGCTTAAGGACAGAATCATACGAGCAGTACTTC. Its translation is CASSLRTESYEQYF.

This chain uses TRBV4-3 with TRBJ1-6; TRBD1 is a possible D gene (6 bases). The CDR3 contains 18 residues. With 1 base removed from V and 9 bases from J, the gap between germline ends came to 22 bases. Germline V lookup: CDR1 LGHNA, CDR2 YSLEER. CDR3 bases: TGCGCCAGCAGCCAAGCCTCCCGGGGGCCCCATAGTGGTTCACCCCTCCACTTT. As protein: CASSQASRGPHSGSPLHF.

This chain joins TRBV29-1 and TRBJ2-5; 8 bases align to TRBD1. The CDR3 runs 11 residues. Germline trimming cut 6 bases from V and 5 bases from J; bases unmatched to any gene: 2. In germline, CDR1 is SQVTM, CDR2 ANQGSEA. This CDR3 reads CSVRGRETQYF. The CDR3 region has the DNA TGCAGCGTCAGGGGGCGGGAGACCCAGTACTTC.

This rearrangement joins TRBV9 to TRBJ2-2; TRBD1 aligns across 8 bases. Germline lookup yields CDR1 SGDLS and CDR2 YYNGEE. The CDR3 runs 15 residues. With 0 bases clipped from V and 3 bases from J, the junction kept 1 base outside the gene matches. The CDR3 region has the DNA TGTGCCAGCAGCGTAGCAGGGGGCTACACCGGGGAGCTGTTTTTT. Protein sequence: CASSVAGGYTGELFF.